These 16 T cell receptor beta chains originate from one sample sequenced in a study of early T cells in non-severe SARS-CoV-2 infection. MiXCR, run by TCRdb on the 5' RACE reads, gives a single entry per CDR3 protein. In the table there are about 53,000 distinct CDR3 sequences, approximately 12% of which are singletons. The input for sequencing was whole blood, taken at baseline. These TCRs come from an adult who was a healthcare worker with PCR-confirmed SARS-CoV-2 infection or an uninfected control (not recorded which).

This clonotype has just a few counts. The chain is built from TRBV28 and TRBJ2-6; D is unresolved. The V end was cut by 5 bases, the J end by 3 bases, with 11 bases between. This CDR3 is 15 amino acids long. Germline CDR1 MDHEN, CDR2 SYDVKM. The CDR3 sequence is CASSPDMNGANVLTF. The CDR3 DNA reads as TGTGCCAGCAGTCCAGACATGAATGGGGCCAACGTCCTGACTTTC.

As concerns this clonotype: One end of the junction is discordant with germline, which a read error may explain. The J gene is TRBJ2-3, the V gene TRBV11-2; TRBD2 agrees at 9 bases. Germline loops: CDR1 SGHAT, CDR2 FQNNGV. The CDR3 is made up of 14 amino acids. The CDR3 sequence: CVSRPAGGQDTQYF. The CDR3 coding sequence is TGTGTCAGCAGACCGGCGGGGGGGCAAGATACGCAGTATTTT. Based on the CDR3 plus reference TRBV11-2 and TRBJ2-3, the full variable domain is EAGVAQSPRYKIIEKRQSVAFWCNPISGHATLYWYQQILGQGPKLLIQFQNNGVVDDSQLPKDRFSAERLKGVDSTLKIQPAKLEDSAVYLCVSRPAGGQDTQYFGPGTRLTVL.

The sample holds a few counts of this clonotype. The V gene is TRBV7-2, the J gene TRBJ2-1; D perhaps matches TRBD2 (6 bases). The CDR3 has 18 amino acids. Trimming pared 5 bases from V and 0 bases from J, leaving 20 bases between. The germline gives CDR1 SGHTA, CDR2 FQGNSA. The CDR3 loop reads CASSPHLAMVSSYNEQFF. CDR3 sequence (DNA): TGTGCCAGCAGCCCTCATCTAGCGATGGTTAGCTCCTACAATGAGCAGTTCTTC. The full variable domain, its missing parts supplied by reference TRBV7-2 and TRBJ2-1, is GAGVSQSPSNKVTEKGKDVELRCDPISGHTALYWYRQSLGQGLEFLIYFQGNSAPDKSGLPSDRFSAERTGGSVSTLTIQRTQQEDSAVYLCASSPHLAMVSSYNEQFFGPGTRLTVL.

In this sample, this clonotype turned up many times. J is TRBJ1-6 and V is TRBV18, with 7 bases identical to TRBD1. Trimming removed 6 bases from V and 9 bases from J; junction bases left unmatched: 11. This CDR3 contains 15 residues. Germline values: CDR1 KGHSH, CDR2 LQKENI. DNA of the CDR3: TGTGCCAGCTCCCAGGGGGTTGAGGGTGCTTCACCCCTCCACTTT. It translates to CASSQGVEGASPLHF.

This chain joins TRBV4-3 and TRBJ2-3; D not certain. The germline gives CDR1 LGHNA, CDR2 YSLEER. Trimming took 1 base from V and 8 from J, leaving 7 bases between them. CDR3 length: 12 residues. CDR3 in amino acids: CASSQGGVTQYF. CDR3 coding DNA: TGCGCCAGCAGCCAAGGGGGTGTTACGCAGTATTTT.

This clonotype was found many times. The J gene is TRBJ1-5, the V gene TRBV12-3 or TRBV12-4, with a possible D match to TRBD1 (6 bases). The CDR3 has 16 amino acids. Trimming shortened V by 6 bases and J by 2 bases, and 17 bases separated the two germline ends. CDR3 bases: TGTGCCAGCAGCAAGTCCGGGGGCATCGGCAATCAGCCCCAGCATTTT. As protein: CASSKSGGIGNQPQHF.

V usage is TRBV11-2 and J usage is TRBJ2-1; the D gene is possibly TRBD2 (6 bases). CDR3 length equals 16 residues. Germline assignment: CDR1 SGHAT and CDR2 FQNNGV. V dropped 7 bases and J dropped 5 bases, with 21 bases sitting between them. The CDR3 protein is CASNDALRDWNNEQFF. DNA for the CDR3: TGTGCCAGCAACGATGCCCTCCGGGACTGGAACAATGAGCAGTTCTTC.

The chain has TRBV25-1 and TRBJ2-1; TRBD2 aligns across 10 bases. With V trimmed by 2 bases and J by 6 bases, 4 bases remained unmatched. CDR1 MGHDK and CDR2 SYGVNS come from the germline V gene. The CDR3 runs 15 residues. CDR3: CASSETSGRANEQFF. CDR3 in DNA: TGTGCCAGCAGTGAAACAAGCGGGAGGGCCAATGAGCAGTTCTTC.

The chain has TRBV7-2 and TRBJ2-1; D not certain. Germline CDR1 and CDR2: SGHTA and FQGNSA. The CDR3 has 12 residues. The ends were cut back, 0 bases at V and 9 bases at J, with 6 bases in the middle. The CDR3 loop reads CASSLAGVEQFF. In DNA form, the CDR3 reads TGTGCCAGCAGCTTAGCCGGAGTTGAGCAGTTCTTC.

The chain links TRBV4-3 to TRBJ2-7, with TRBD2 matching over 11 bases. The germline V gene has CDR1 LGHNA and CDR2 YSLEER. The V gene end was trimmed by 0 bases and the J gene end by 2 bases; junction bases not matched to a gene: 3. The CDR3 length is 16 residues. The CDR3 sequence is CASSQDPGLAAYEQYF. The CDR3 DNA sequence: TGCGCCAGCAGCCAAGACCCGGGACTAGCGGCCTACGAGCAGTACTTC.

This chain joins TRBV11-2 and TRBJ2-2; tentative D call: TRBD1 (6 bases). The CDR3 contains 13 residues. Germline lookup yields CDR1 SGHAT and CDR2 FQNNGV. The V gene lost 5 bases and the J gene lost 7 bases, with 11 bases spanning the gap. CDR3 loop: CASSATGIGELFF. CDR3 sequence (DNA): TGTGCCAGCAGCGCCACAGGGATCGGGGAGCTGTTTTTT.

This clonotype turned up a few times. The chain recombines TRBV13 with TRBJ2-3; 8 bases align to TRBD2. CDR3 size: 15 residues. V shed 2 bases, J shed 2 bases, and the junction held 3 bases outside the gene matches. The V gene's germline CDR1 is PRHDT and CDR2 FYEKMQ (reference sequence). CDR3 coding DNA: TGTGCCAGCAGCTTACCAGCGGGAGACACAGATACGCAGTATTTT. Its protein product is CASSLPAGDTDTQYF.

The chain links TRBV7-9 to TRBJ2-5; TRBD2 aligns across 7 bases. CDR3 length: 16 residues. Germline CDR1 is SEHNR and CDR2 is FQNEAQ (reference sequence). Unmatched junction bases numbered 13, after V lost 5 bases and J lost 4 bases. CDR3 in amino acids: CASSRPGLVLVETQYF. The CDR3 DNA sequence: TGTGCCAGCAGCCGACCTGGACTAGTGCTAGTAGAGACCCAGTACTTC.

This clonotype was seen only a few times. This chain uses TRBV28 with TRBJ2-7; TRBD2 aligns across 9 bases. V was clipped by 8 bases and J by 0 bases; unmatched bases: 5. Germline CDR1 and CDR2: MDHEN and SYDVKM. CDR3 length equals 14 residues. The CDR3 spells CASLAGFNSYEQYF. CDR3 coding DNA: TGTGCCAGCCTAGCGGGATTCAACTCCTACGAGCAGTACTTC.

This clonotype was found a few times. V gene TRBV6-1 combines with J gene TRBJ1-2; D call uncertain. Trimming took off 4 bases at V and 8 bases at J, with 14 bases between the two ends. The germline V gene encodes CDR1 MNHNS and CDR2 SASEGT. This CDR3 is 13 amino acids long. CDR3 sequence reads: CASSARTGTGYTF. Here the CDR3 DNA reads TGTGCCAGCAGTGCGCGGACGGGTACCGGCTACACCTTC.

This chain uses TRBV28 with TRBJ2-7; D might be TRBD1 (6 bases). The CDR3 extends over 13 amino acids. The V gene lost 6 bases and the J gene lost 4 bases, with 13 bases spanning the gap. CDR1 and CDR2 from the germline V gene are MDHEN and SYDVKM. The CDR3 here is CASRTGHLYEQYF. The CDR3 DNA reads as TGTGCCAGCAGAACGGGACACTTGTACGAGCAGTACTTC.